This T cell receptor beta chain was captured by sequencing in a study of human T cells and chemical hapten exposure. Overall study: Mostly female, the patients presented with alopecia areata, totalis or universalis.

The CDR3 runs to 16 residues. The V gene's germline CDR1 is LGHDT and CDR2 YNNKEL (reference sequence). Trimming shortened V by 1 base and J by 10 bases, and 17 bases separated the two germline ends. Study-wide results and limits: Donor immune responses may differ from healthy people's, since all donors had alopecia. TCRs above 1 in 1000 frequency stayed constant with DPC sensitization.

The library tagged each cDNA molecule with unique molecular identifiers. TCRdb called the RACE reads again in MiXCR, with one record for every CDR3 protein. Found here are tens of thousands of distinct CDR3 sequences, 10% to 15% of them singletons; the top ten hold more than 1.5%. Noted time point: pre-sensitization, week 0. Indicated treatment: therapeutic diphenylcyclopropenone sensitization with weekly scalp DPC. Total RNA came from unfractionated whole blood. At least ten counts were recorded for this clonotype. Its antigen is currently unknown. Sequences were derived from whole blood, sampled in connection with sensitization to the hapten diphenylcyclopropenone (DPC). The receptor was isolated from a woman aged 40 to 50 with alopecia areata. Some clones in this sample may be carry-over from other donors' samples. The rearrangement joins TRBV3-1 to TRBJ1-6; no clear D. The CDR3 loop reads CASSQGSGGRGSPLHF. Written as DNA, the CDR3 is TGTGCCAGCAGCCAAGGATCAGGCGGCAGAGGATCACCCCTCCACTTT.